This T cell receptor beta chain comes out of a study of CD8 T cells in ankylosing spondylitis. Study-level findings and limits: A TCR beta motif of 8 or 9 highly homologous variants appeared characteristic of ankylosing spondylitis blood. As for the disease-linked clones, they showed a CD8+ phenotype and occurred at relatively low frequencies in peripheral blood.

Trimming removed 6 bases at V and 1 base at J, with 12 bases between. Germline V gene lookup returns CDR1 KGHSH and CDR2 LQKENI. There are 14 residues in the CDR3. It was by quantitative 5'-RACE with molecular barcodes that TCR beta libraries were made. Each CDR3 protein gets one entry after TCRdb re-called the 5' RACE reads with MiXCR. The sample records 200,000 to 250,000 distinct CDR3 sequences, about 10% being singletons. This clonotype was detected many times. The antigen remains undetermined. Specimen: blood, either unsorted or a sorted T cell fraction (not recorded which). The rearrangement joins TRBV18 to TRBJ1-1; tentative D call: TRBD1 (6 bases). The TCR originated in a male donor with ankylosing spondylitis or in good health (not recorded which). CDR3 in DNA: TGTGCCAGCTCCATGGGACAAAAGAACACTGAAGCTTTCTTT. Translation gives CASSMGQKNTEAFF. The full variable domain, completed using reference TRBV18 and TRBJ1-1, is NAGVMQNPRHLVRRRGQEARLRCSPMKGHSHVYWYRQLPEEGLKFMVYLQKENIIDESGMPKERFSAEFPKEGPSILRIQQVVRGDSAAYFCASSMGQKNTEAFFGQGTRLTVV.